The clone carrying this T cell receptor beta chain was seen at least ten times. As yet, its antigen is unknown. The sample is drawn from a study of spatial heterogeneity in lung cancer. The time point: sample taken at primary tumor resection. Regarding the study as a whole: Coverage was estimated at around 7% of tumor T cells for alpha chains and about 13% for beta chains. The study found that expanded intratumoral alpha and beta TCR counts tracked tumor mutation counts.

Germline loops: CDR1 MDHEN, CDR2 SYDVKM. CDR3 length equals 15 residues. V lost 7 bases and J 2 bases, leaving 15 bases between the germline ends. TCRdb re-derived calls from the 5' RACE reads in MiXCR, one entry per CDR3 protein. The data show fewer than 20,000 distinct CDR3 sequences, approximately 5% seen once. This chain uses TRBV28 with TRBJ1-5; D is possibly TRBD1 (5 bases). The sequenced sample was lung tumor tissue, obtained at surgery. The sequence came from a female donor with early-stage non-small cell lung cancer. In DNA form, the CDR3 reads TGTGCCAGCAAGACCGGTGGGGCTGGCAATCAGCCCCAGCATTTT. Amino acids: CASKTGGAGNQPQHF.